The present T cell receptor beta chain was sequenced within a study of blood T cell repertoires in COVID-19. Study in general: The origin of the acute and convalescent COVID-19 samples was the United States, Italy and Spain.

V lost 0 bases and J lost 2; bases outside the gene matches: 4. Looked up from germline, CDR1 is SGHDN and CDR2 is FVKESK. The CDR3 contains 15 residues. Only in-frame clones appear in the TCRdb table, and some are missing; sequencing was by immunoSEQ multiplex PCR. The sample records over 350,000 clones, just over 90% being singletons. The specimen sequenced was PBMCs or T cells enriched from blood (not recorded which). This TCR came from a woman aged 35 to 49 who had been exposed to COVID-19. This chain joins TRBV14 and TRBJ2-7; the match to TRBD2 covers 7 bases. The CDR3 sequence: CASSQDQGLPYEQYF. The CDR3 DNA sequence: TGTGCCAGCAGCCAAGATCAGGGACTACCCTACGAGCAGTACTTC. Full variable domain (outside the CDR3, taken from reference TRBV14 and TRBJ2-7): EAGVTQFPSHSVIEKGQTVTLRCDPISGHDNLYWYRRVMGKEIKFLLHFVKESKQDESGMPNNRFLAERTGGTYSTLKVQPAELEDSGVYFCASSQDQGLPYEQYFGPGTRLTVT.